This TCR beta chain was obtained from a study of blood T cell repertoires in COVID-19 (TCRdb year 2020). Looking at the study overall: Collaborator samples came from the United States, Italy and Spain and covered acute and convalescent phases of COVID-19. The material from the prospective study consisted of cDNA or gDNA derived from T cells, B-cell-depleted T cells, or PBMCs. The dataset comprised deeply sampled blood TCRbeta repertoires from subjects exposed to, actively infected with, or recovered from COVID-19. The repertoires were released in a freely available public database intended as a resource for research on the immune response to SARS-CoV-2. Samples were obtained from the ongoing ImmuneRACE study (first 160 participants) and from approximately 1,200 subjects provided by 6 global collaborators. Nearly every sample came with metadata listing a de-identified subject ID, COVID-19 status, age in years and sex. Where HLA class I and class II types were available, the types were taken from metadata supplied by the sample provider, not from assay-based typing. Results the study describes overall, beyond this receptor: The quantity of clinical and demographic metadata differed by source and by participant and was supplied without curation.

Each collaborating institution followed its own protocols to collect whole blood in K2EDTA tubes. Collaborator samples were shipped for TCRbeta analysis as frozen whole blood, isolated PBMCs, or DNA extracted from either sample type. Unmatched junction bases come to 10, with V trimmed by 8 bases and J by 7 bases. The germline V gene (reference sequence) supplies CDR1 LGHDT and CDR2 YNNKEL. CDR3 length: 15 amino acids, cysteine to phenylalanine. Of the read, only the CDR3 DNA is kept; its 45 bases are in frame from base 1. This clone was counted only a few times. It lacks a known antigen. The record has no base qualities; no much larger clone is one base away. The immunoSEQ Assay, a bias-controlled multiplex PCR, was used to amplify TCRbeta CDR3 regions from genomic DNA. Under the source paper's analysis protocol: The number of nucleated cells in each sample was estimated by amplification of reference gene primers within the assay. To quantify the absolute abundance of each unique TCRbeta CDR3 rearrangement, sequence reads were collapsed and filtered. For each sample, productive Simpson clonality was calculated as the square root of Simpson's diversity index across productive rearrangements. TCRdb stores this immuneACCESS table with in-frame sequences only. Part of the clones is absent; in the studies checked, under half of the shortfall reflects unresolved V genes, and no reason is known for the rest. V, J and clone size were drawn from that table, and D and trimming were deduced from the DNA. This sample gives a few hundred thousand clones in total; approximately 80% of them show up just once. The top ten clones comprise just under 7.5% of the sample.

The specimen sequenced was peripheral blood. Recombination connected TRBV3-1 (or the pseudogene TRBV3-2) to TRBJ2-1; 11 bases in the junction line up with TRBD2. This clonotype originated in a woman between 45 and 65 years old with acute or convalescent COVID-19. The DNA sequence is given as TGTGCCAGCGGGGGCCGTAGCGGGAGGGGGAATGAGCAGTTCTTC. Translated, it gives CASGGRSGRGNEQFF.